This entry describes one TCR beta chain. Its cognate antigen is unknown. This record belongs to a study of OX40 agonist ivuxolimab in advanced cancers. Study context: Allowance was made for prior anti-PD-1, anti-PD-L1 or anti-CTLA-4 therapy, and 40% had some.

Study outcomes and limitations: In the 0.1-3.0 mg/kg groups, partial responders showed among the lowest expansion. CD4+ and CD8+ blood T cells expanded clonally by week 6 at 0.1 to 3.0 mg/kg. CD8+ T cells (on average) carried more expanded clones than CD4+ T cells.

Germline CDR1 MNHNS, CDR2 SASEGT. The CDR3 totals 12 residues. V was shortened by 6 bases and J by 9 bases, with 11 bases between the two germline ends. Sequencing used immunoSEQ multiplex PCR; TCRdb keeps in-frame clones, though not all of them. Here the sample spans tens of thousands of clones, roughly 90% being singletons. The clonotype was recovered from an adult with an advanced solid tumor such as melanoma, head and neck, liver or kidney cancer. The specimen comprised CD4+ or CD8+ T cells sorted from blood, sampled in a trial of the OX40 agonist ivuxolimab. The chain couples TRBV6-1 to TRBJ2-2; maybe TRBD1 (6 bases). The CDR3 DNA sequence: TGTGCCAGCAGCGACAGGTACAGGGAGCTGTTTTTT. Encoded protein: CASSDRYRELFF.